The next 5 T cell receptor beta chains were all read from a single sample in a study of blood T cell repertoires in COVID-19. The assay was immunoSEQ multiplex PCR, and TCRdb's table has in-frame clones only and misses some. The data contain 200,000 to 250,000 clones, 92% of them seen just once; the ten biggest clones take up around 0.85%. The sequencing sample was made of peripheral blood. The receptor source for this set is a man aged 55 to 70 with COVID-19, enrolled during active disease.

Points on this clone: This same CDR3 is encoded by further DNA sequences in the sample. The chain uses TRBV4-3 and TRBJ2-7; D not certain. Trimming stripped 0 bases from V and 2 bases from J, with 5 bases between. There are 13 residues in the CDR3. Looked up from germline, CDR1 is LGHNA and CDR2 is YSLEER. CDR3 in amino acids: CASSQDRAYEQYF. CDR3 bases: TGCGCCAGCAGCCAAGACCGGGCCTACGAGCAGTACTTC.

V is TRBV5-6 and J is TRBJ2-7; 9 bases are shared with TRBD2. The junction had 7 bases not matched to a gene; V was cut back by 1 base and J by 2 bases. Per germline, CDR1 SGHDT and CDR2 YYEEEE. This CDR3 has 16 amino acids. The CDR3 coding sequence is TGTGCCAGCAGCTTGAGAGTCGCGGGAGGGACCTACGAGCAGTACTTC. Amino acids: CASSLRVAGGTYEQYF.

The CDR3 spells CASSLVRGSNTEAFF. CDR3 DNA: TGTGCCAGCAGCTTAGTTCGGGGGTCTAACACTGAAGCTTTCTTT. V is TRBV7-8 and J is TRBJ1-1; possible D gene TRBD1, 5 bases. Germline CDR1 and CDR2: SGHVS and FQNEAQ. The CDR3 runs to 15 residues. V lost 1 base to trimming and J lost 2 bases, with 11 bases between them.

This clone was observed a single time. The rearrangement uses TRBV3-1 (or the pseudogene TRBV3-2) and TRBJ1-4; maybe TRBD1 (5 bases). V was cut by 2 bases and J by 0 bases, with 7 bases left in between. The CDR3 is 15 residues long. Germline CDR1 is LGHDT and CDR2 is YNNKEL (reference sequence). The CDR3 loop is CASSQLGATNEKLFF. The CDR3 DNA sequence: TGTGCCAGCAGCCAACTAGGGGCAACTAATGAAAAACTGTTTTTT.

This clone has a single count. The chain employs TRBV7-3 and TRBJ2-7; tentative D call: TRBD1 (5 bases). Between the trimmed V and J ends, which lost 7 bases and 1 base, there was a span of 14 bases. This CDR3 is 14 amino acids long. Germline CDR1 and CDR2: SGHTA and FQGTGA. The CDR3, as DNA: TGTGCCAGCATGGCTGAGAGACAGTCCTACGAGCAGTACTTC. Translation gives CASMAERQSYEQYF.